This T cell receptor (beta chain) was recorded in a study of T cell responses to AZD1222 COVID-19 vaccine listed by TCRdb under 2021. Regarding the complete study: A total of more than 230 trial participants underwent TCR sequencing, of whom about 200 received two doses of AZD1222 and some 25 received two doses of the MenACWY control vaccine. Trial participants were enrolled by age into 18-55, 56-69 and 70-plus year subgroups, with roughly 150, 30 and 60 TCR-sequenced participants respectively.

Study-wide conclusions, independent of this receptor: No day 14 peak-response samples were available, so repertoires were characterized only after the peak T cell response. In the small 56-69-year group, the increase in depth fell short of significance, most likely because of low power. CD4 TCRs associated with the vaccine covered the entire spike protein, and the dominant responses were in regions 160-218 and 743-854. A significant rise in spike-specific TCR breadth and depth was observed after two AZD1222 doses relative to day 0 and relative to MenACWY recipients. Conclusions about previously exposed vaccinees are limited, since just six AZD1222 recipients were seropositive for SARS-CoV-2 at baseline. Reportedly, close to half of the unique spike-specific TCRs recognized epitopes lying outside the regions that are mutated in the B.1.351 and B.1.1.7 variants. Participants were mostly white British, with more females than males. The authors suggested clonal diversity may have been underestimated.

The CDR3 regions of human TCRbeta chains were analyzed by immunosequencing. Per the authors' processing: TCRs in the repertoires were matched against a reference library of SARS-CoV-2-specific TCRs that had been generated with the MIRA antigen-specificity platform. Breadth was defined as the fraction of unique TCRs that were SARS-CoV-2-associated. Depth was defined as the fraction of total T cells that were SARS-CoV-2-associated. Each spike-specific TCR was assigned to its reactive spike region and to a CD4 or CD8 class using the MIRA data. Log10-transformed breadth and depth values were compared by one-way ANOVA with Sidak's multiple comparisons tests. TCRdb retrieved this table from immuneACCESS and kept in-frame rearrangements only. Not all clones are present; in checked studies, unresolved V genes account for under half, and no reason is known for the remainder. The V and J calls and clone size were taken over from that table, and D and trimming were inferred from the DNA. The sample table holds tens of thousands of clones, of which roughly 87% were seen once. The ten largest clones represent roughly 30% of the sample.

Explained via the paper, the time point label denotes: about 28 days (+/-7) after the second vaccine dose. AZD1222 recipients given second doses at about 4 weeks or at about 12 weeks were pooled, since spike-specific TCR depth and breadth were not found to differ between the two schedules. The vaccinee samples were drawn from two UK trials, COV001 and COV002, one of which was a single-blind randomized controlled phase 2/3 trial testing AZD1222 (ChAdOx1 nCoV-19) in healthy adults. For TCRbeta chain sequencing, PBMC samples were collected from trial participants at day 0 and at day 28 after the second dose. Comments on this clone: It lacks a known antigen. Per-base qualities were not stored, and no clone one base away is much larger.

The CDR3 covers 13 residues, taking in both the cysteine and the phenylalanine. Solely the CDR3 DNA is kept, with 39 bases framed from the first base. V was cut back by 3 bases and J by 0 bases, leaving a gap of 6 bases between them. Based on the germline V gene (reference sequence), the CDR1 and CDR2 sequences are GTSNPN and SVGIG. This clonotype was obtained from an adult who received the AZD1222 COVID-19 vaccine. The chain was built from TRBV30 and TRBJ1-5; no D segment can be confidently identified. The sample was peripheral blood, taken 28 days after the second AZD1222 dose. The DNA sequence follows: TGTGCCTGGAGGCAGGATAGCAATCAGCCCCAGCATTTT. This codes for CAWRQDSNQPQHF.